This note documents a single T cell receptor beta chain sequence. The data were produced by immunoSEQ multiplex PCR, yet TCRdb's version contains in-frame clones alone and is incomplete. The sample yields around 200,000 clones, under 90% seen once. This entry comes from a study of blood T cell repertoires in COVID-19. The CDR3 consists of 17 residues. V lost 0 bases to trimming and J lost 3 bases; unmatched junction nucleotides: 4. Germline-derived CDR1 and CDR2 are LGHNA and YNFKEQ. Sequencing was carried out using peripheral blood. The clonotype comes from a man older than 75 with acute or convalescent COVID-19. The J gene is TRBJ2-1, the V gene TRBV4-2, with 11 bases aligning to TRBD2. The CDR3 loop reads CASSQDFGTSGYNEQFF. CDR3 nucleotides: TGTGCCAGCAGCCAAGATTTTGGGACTAGCGGCTACAATGAGCAGTTCTTC.